Listed below are T cell receptor beta chains from one sample, sequenced in a study of blood T cell repertoires in COVID-19. Libraries were prepared by immunoSEQ multiplex PCR; TCRdb keeps only in-frame clonotypes and omits some of them. The profile shows about 94,000 clones, about 80% of them singletons. Input material: peripheral blood. Receptors originate from a human donor in a cohort sampled during active COVID-19. Each CDR3 is given with its conserved first and last residue. A D gene is named only where the DNA matches it firmly. For some rows the clone size is stated as once, few or many, or as a class when expanded; others skip it.

j_call clone_size d_call v_call cdr3_nt cdr3_aa
TRBJ2-7 - TRBD1 TRBV12-3/TRBV12-4 TGTGCCAGCGTCCGGGACAGCTCCTACGAGCAGTACTTC CASVRDSSYEQYF
TRBJ2-7 - TRBD1 TRBV11-2 TGTGCCAGCAGCTTAGTTACCGGGACAGGGAAATACGAGCAGTACTTC CASSLVTGTGKYEQYF
TRBJ2-7 - - TRBV2 TGTGCCAGCAGTCCCGACAGAGTAGAGCAGTACTTC CASSPDRVEQYF
TRBJ1-1 - - TRBV6-1 TGTGCCAGCAGTGAACAAATGAGTACTGAAGCTTTCTTT CASSEQMSTEAFF
TRBJ1-5 - TRBD1 TRBV6-5 TGTGCCAGCAGCGGACAGGGCGTCCCTCAGCCCCAGCATTTT CASSGQGVPQPQHF
TRBJ2-3 - TRBD1 TRBV2 TGTGCCAGCAGCGGACAGGGAAATTCAGATACGCAGTATTTT CASSGQGNSDTQYF
TRBJ2-7 - - TRBV9 TGTGCCAGCAGCGTAGCAGGGAGGCCCTACGAGCAGTACTTC CASSVAGRPYEQYF
TRBJ2-1 - - TRBV2 TGTGCCAGCTCGTCCCTCGGACTTCCTTACAATGAGCAGTTCTTC CASSSLGLPYNEQFF
TRBJ2-1 - TRBD2 TRBV19 TGTGCCAGTAGTATCGTAGCGGGATCCTACAATGAGCAGTTCTTC CASSIVAGSYNEQFF
TRBJ2-2 - - TRBV11-2 TGTGCCAGCAGCTTAGTCCGTCGGGACACCGGGGAGCTGTTTTTT CASSLVRRDTGELFF
TRBJ2-7 once - TRBV18 TGTGCCAGCTCAGGATCGGGAGACTCTGAAAGGGAGCAGTACTTC CASSGSGDSEREQYF
TRBJ2-7 - TRBD2 TRBV7-2 TGTGCCAGCACCTTCAACCTCGGGACTAGCGGGAAAGTTGACGAGCAGTACTTC CASTFNLGTSGKVDEQYF
TRBJ1-6 - TRBD1 TRBV25-1 TGTGCCAGCATCAGGACCGACAGGGCCTCCTATAATTCACCCCTCCACTTT CASIRTDRASYNSPLHF
TRBJ2-7 - TRBD2 TRBV18 TGTGCCAGCTCACCCCCTAGCGGGAGTTACGAGCAGTACTTC CASSPPSGSYEQYF
TRBJ1-1 - TRBD1 TRBV4-2 TGTGCCAGCAGTCCCGCCGGGACAGTGAACACTGAAGCTTTCTTT CASSPAGTVNTEAFF
TRBJ2-5 once TRBD1 TRBV5-1 TGCGCCAGCAGCCCGACAGGGAGCCGGGAGACCCAGTACTTC CASSPTGSRETQYF
TRBJ2-7 - TRBD2 TRBV5-1 TGCGCCAGCAGCTTGGTCCCCCGGGAGGGGAAGCTTGGGTACGAGCAGTACTTC CASSLVPREGKLGYEQYF
TRBJ1-5 - - TRBV30 TGTGCCTGGAGTTTAACAATGGATCAGCCCCAGCATTTT CAWSLTMDQPQHF
TRBJ1-2 - - TRBV27 TGTGCCAGCAGTGCCAGGGGTGGCTATGGCTACACCTTC CASSARGGYGYTF
TRBJ1-4 - - TRBV11-3 TGTGCCAGCAGCTTAGCGAAACTGTTTTTT CASSLAKLFF
TRBJ2-6 - TRBD1 TRBV5-6 TGTGCCAGCACCATGAGACAGGGTGGGGCCAACGTCCTGACTTTC CASTMRQGGANVLTF
TRBJ2-6 - - TRBV28 TGTGCCAGCAGTCCCCCCTCAGGGGTTGCTGGGGCCAACGTCCTGACTTTC CASSPPSGVAGANVLTF
TRBJ2-5 - - TRBV6-4 TGTGCCAGCAGTGGGGACTTGGGGGAGACCCAGTACTTC CASSGDLGETQYF
TRBJ1-6 - - TRBV28 TGTGCCAGCCGGGACGGGGGCCGGGGGGCCCTCCACTTT CASRDGGRGALHF
TRBJ1-1 few TRBD1 TRBV2 TGTGCCAGCAGTAAACCCGGGACAGTGAACACTGAAGCTTTCTTT CASSKPGTVNTEAFF
TRBJ2-7 - - TRBV28 TGTGCCAGCAGTTTAAACCAGGCAGGTTCCTACGAGCAGTACTTC CASSLNQAGSYEQYF
TRBJ1-2 once - TRBV30 TGTGCCTGGAGTGTAATGGGTTACAGTAACTATGGCTACACCTTC CAWSVMGYSNYGYTF
TRBJ2-7 once TRBD2 TRBV3-1/TRBV3-2 TGTGCCAGCAGCCGACGCTTCGGGGGGAACGAGCAGTACTTC CASSRRFGGNEQYF
TRBJ2-2 - - TRBV27 TGTGCCAGCAGTTTACGCCCACAGGTTACCGGGGAGCTGTTTTTT CASSLRPQVTGELFF
TRBJ2-7 - - TRBV6-5 TGTGCCAGCAGTTACCCGGGACAAGGGACCTACGAGCAGTACTTC CASSYPGQGTYEQYF
TRBJ2-6 - - TRBV5-1 TGCGCCAGCAGCATACTTCGGTCCTCTGGGGCCAACGTCCTGACTTTC CASSILRSSGANVLTF
TRBJ1-5 - - TRBV30 TGTGCCTGGAGTGTACCTACCAGATACAGGAATCAGCCCCAGCATTTT CAWSVPTRYRNQPQHF
TRBJ2-7 - TRBD2 TRBV18 TGTGCCAGCTCACCAAAACTAGCGGGTGCCTACGAGCAGTACTTC CASSPKLAGAYEQYF
TRBJ1-2 - - TRBV7-9 TGTGCCAGCAGCTTAGGGCAGGGGATCTATGGCTACACCTTC CASSLGQGIYGYTF
TRBJ2-7 - TRBD2 TRBV7-2 TGTGCCAGCAGCCAGACTAGCGGGCCCTACTACGAGCAGTACTTC CASSQTSGPYYEQYF
TRBJ2-7 - - TRBV28 TGTGCCAGCAGTTTTCCCTCCGTAGGTATTACCGAGGGTGAGCAGTACTTC CASSFPSVGITEGEQYF